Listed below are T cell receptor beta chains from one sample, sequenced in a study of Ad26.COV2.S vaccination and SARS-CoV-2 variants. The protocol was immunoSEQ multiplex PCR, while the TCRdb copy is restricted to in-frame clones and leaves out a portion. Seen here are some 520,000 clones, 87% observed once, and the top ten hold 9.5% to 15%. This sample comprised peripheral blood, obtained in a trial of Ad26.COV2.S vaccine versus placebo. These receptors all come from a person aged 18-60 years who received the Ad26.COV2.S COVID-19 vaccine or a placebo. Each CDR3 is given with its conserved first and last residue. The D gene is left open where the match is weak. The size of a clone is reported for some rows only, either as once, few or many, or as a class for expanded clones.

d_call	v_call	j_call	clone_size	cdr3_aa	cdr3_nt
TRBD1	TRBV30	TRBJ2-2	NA	CAWLGRGPAGELFF	TGTGCCTGGCTAGGCAGGGGGCCTGCCGGGGAGCTGTTTTTT
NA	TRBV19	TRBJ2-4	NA	CASSIGGEAKNIQYF	TGTGCCAGTAGTATAGGAGGGGAGGCCAAAAACATTCAGTACTTC
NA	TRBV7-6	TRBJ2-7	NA	CASSLVLGVSSYEQYF	TGTGCCAGCAGCTTAGTTCTTGGGGTGAGCTCCTACGAGCAGTACTTC
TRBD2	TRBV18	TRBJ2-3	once	CASSPPGLAGADTQYF	TGTGCCAGCTCACCACCGGGACTAGCGGGGGCAGATACGCAGTATTTT
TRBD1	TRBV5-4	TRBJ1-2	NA	CASSLERQGGYTF	TGTGCCAGCAGCTTGGAACGACAGGGAGGCTACACCTTC
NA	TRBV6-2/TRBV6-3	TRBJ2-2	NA	CASSRRGTGELFF	TGTGCCAGCAGCCGCAGGGGAACAGGGGAGCTGTTTTTT
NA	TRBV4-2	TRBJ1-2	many	CASSSRTSGYTF	TGTGCCAGCAGCTCACGGACATCTGGCTACACCTTC
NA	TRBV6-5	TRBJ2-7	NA	CASSLRDPSYEQYF	TGTGCCAGCAGTTTGCGGGACCCCTCCTACGAGCAGTACTTC
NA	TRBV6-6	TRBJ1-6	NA	CASRDGNSPLHF	TGTGCCAGCAGAGACGGGAATTCACCCCTCCACTTT
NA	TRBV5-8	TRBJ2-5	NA	CASSLATLAWAQETQYF	TGTGCCAGCAGCTTGGCCACCCTAGCTTGGGCCCAAGAGACCCAGTACTTC
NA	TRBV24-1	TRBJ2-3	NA	CATSDLTGTDTQYF	TGTGCCACCAGTGACCTGACAGGCACAGATACGCAGTATTTT
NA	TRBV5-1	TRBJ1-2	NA	CASSLGGAYRAYGYTF	TGCGCCAGCAGCTTAGGGGGGGCATATCGGGCCTATGGCTACACCTTC
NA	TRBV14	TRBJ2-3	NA	CASSYRDTWHTQYF	TGTGCCAGCAGCTACCGGGACACCTGGCATACGCAGTATTTT
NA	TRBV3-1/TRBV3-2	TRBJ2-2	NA	CASSQVYATGELFF	TGTGCCAGCAGCCAAGTCTACGCAACCGGGGAGCTGTTTTTT
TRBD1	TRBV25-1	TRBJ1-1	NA	CASSVQGGRRTEAFF	TGTGCCAGCAGCGTGCAAGGGGGCCGGAGAACTGAAGCTTTCTTT